Shown below are 27 T cell receptor beta chains from a single sample sequenced in a study of blood T cell repertoires in COVID-19. Assay: immunoSEQ multiplex PCR; the TCRdb copy retains only in-frame clones and omits some. The data contain about 110,000 clones, 85% of them singletons. Material for sequencing was peripheral blood. Every receptor here comes from a man in his fifties or sixties with acute or convalescent COVID-19.

This chain connects TRBV27 to TRBJ2-2, with D maybe TRBD1 (5 bases). From germline, CDR1 is MNHEY and CDR2 SMNVEV (reference sequence). V was shortened by 3 bases and J by 7 bases, with 12 bases between the two germline ends. This CDR3 has 14 residues. The CDR3 coding sequence is TGTGCCAGCAGTTTGGGGCAGGGTTTCGGGGAGCTGTTTTTT. Protein: CASSLGQGFGELFF.

The chain joins TRBV13 to TRBJ1-1, with TRBD1 as a possible D gene (5 bases). V gave up 6 bases and J gave up 11 bases, with 16 bases separating them. Germline V gene sequence: CDR1 PRHDT, CDR2 FYEKMQ (reference sequence). The CDR3 loop spans 12 amino acids. CDR3 nucleotides: TGTGCCAGCAGACTATCGGAGGGGCCCGCTTTCTTT. Amino acids: CASRLSEGPAFF.

The chain uses TRBV5-4 and TRBJ1-3; D remains ambiguous. Germline V CDR1 and CDR2: SGHNT, YYREEE (reference sequence). The V end was cut by 0 bases, the J end by 0 bases, with 7 bases between. The CDR3 sequence is 15 residues long. The CDR3 is CASSLGAASGNTIYF. The CDR3 nucleotides read TGTGCCAGCAGCTTGGGGGCAGCCTCTGGAAACACCATATATTTT.

The V and J genes are TRBV15 and TRBJ2-5; TRBD2 matches at 9 bases. Trimming at V came to 1 base and at J to 1 base, leaving 4 bases not matched to a gene. The CDR3 covers 16 residues. CDR1 and CDR2 from the germline V gene are LNHNV and YYDKDF (reference sequence). CDR3 region: CATSRGVAGAQETQYF. DNA for the CDR3: TGTGCCACCAGCAGAGGTGTAGCGGGGGCCCAAGAGACCCAGTACTTC.

CDR3 protein: CASREAGGVGGEQYF. The DNA of the CDR3 is TGTGCCAGCAGAGAAGCGGGAGGGGTAGGAGGGGAGCAGTACTTC. The chain recombines TRBV28 with TRBJ2-7; 10 bases map to TRBD2. V was pared by 6 bases and J by 7 bases, with 12 bases of the junction left unmatched. This CDR3 comprises 15 residues. From germline, CDR1 is MDHEN and CDR2 SYDVKM. The full variable domain, rest sourced from reference TRBV28 and TRBJ2-7, is DVKVTQSSRYLVKRTGEKVFLECVQDMDHENMFWYRQDPGLGLRLIYFSYDVKMKEKGDIPEGYSVSREKKERFSLILESASTNQTSMYLCASREAGGVGGEQYFGPGTRLTVT.

V is TRBV27 and J is TRBJ1-4; weak D call: TRBD1 (5 bases). Germline CDR1 and CDR2: MNHEY and SMNVEV (reference sequence). Trimming took off 5 bases at V and 5 bases at J, with 15 bases between the two ends. The length of the CDR3 is 15 residues. CDR3 loop: CASSPRRGGNEKLFF. In DNA, the CDR3 is TGTGCCAGCAGTCCTCGACGGGGGGGGAATGAAAAACTGTTTTTT.

V is TRBV4-1 and J is TRBJ1-2; 7 bases line up with TRBD1. The CDR3 length is 13 residues. CDR1 and CDR2 (germline): MGHRA, YSYEKL. The trim removed 3 bases at V and 3 bases at J, leaving 1 base unmatched. CDR3 sequence: CASSQTGYYGYTF. The CDR3 DNA reads as TGCGCCAGCAGCCAGACAGGGTACTATGGCTACACCTTC.

This clone was seen a single time. V gene TRBV3-1 (or the pseudogene TRBV3-2) combines with J gene TRBJ2-5; 7 bases are shared with TRBD1. CDR3 length: 12 amino acids. CDR1 and CDR2 (germline): LGHDT, YNNKEL (reference sequence). The trim removed 5 bases at V and 4 bases at J, leaving 1 base unmatched. The CDR3 nucleotides are TGTGCCAGCAGCAACAGGGGAGAGACCCAGTACTTC. Its translation is CASSNRGETQYF.

The chain combines TRBV19 with TRBJ2-7; a weak D match, TRBD1 (6 bases). The V and J ends lost 5 bases and 5 bases respectively, with 16 bases between them. The CDR3 has 14 amino acids. Germline CDR1 is LNHDA and CDR2 is SQIVND (reference sequence). CDR3 residues: CASSPDRRGDEQYF. In DNA, the CDR3 is TGTGCCAGTAGTCCCGACAGGCGAGGGGACGAGCAGTACTTC.

This chain links TRBV25-1 with TRBJ1-2; perhaps TRBD1 as D (5 bases). From germline, CDR1 is MGHDK and CDR2 SYGVNS. This CDR3 is 14 amino acids long. Trimming left V 3 bases short and J 7 bases short, with 15 bases between. The CDR3 spells CASSDPGRVIGYTF. The CDR3 DNA follows: TGTGCCAGCAGTGACCCCGGCAGGGTCATTGGCTACACCTTC.

This sequence joins TRBV7-6 and TRBJ1-5, with 8 positions matching TRBD1. The CDR3 length is 14 residues. Germline V gene lookup returns CDR1 SGHVS and CDR2 FNYEAQ. Trimming at V came to 5 bases and at J to 6 bases, leaving 6 bases not matched to a gene. CDR3 in amino acids: CASSMTGASQPQHF. The CDR3 nucleotides are TGTGCCAGCAGCATGACAGGGGCGAGTCAGCCCCAGCATTTT.

This clone has only a few counts. The chain recombines TRBV6-2 or TRBV6-3 with TRBJ2-7; D possibly corresponds to TRBD2 (5 bases). Looked up from germline, CDR1 is MNHEY and CDR2 is SVGEGT. This CDR3 contains 15 residues. V lost 2 bases to trimming and J lost 2 bases, with 13 bases between them. DNA for the CDR3: TGTGCCAGCAGTTACCCCGGCGGGTTCCCCTACGAGCAGTACTTC. Encoded protein: CASSYPGGFPYEQYF.

The chain couples TRBV9 to TRBJ2-7, with 10 bases identical to TRBD2. Germline V lookup: CDR1 SGDLS, CDR2 YYNGEE. This CDR3 is built from 16 residues. V was clipped by 4 bases and J by 4 bases; unmatched bases: 11. Here the CDR3 DNA reads TGTGCCAGCAGCTTGACCCAACTAGCGGGACGGTACGAGCAGTACTTC. It yields the protein CASSLTQLAGRYEQYF. Looking up the rest from reference TRBV9 and TRBJ2-7 gives the full variable domain: DSGVTQTPKHLITATGQRVTLRCSPRSGDLSVYWYQQSLDQGLQFLIQYYNGEERAKGNILERFSAQQFPDLHSELNLSSLELGDSALYFCASSLTQLAGRYEQYFGPGTRLTVT.

The chain employs TRBV7-3 and TRBJ2-3, with TRBD2 matching over 13 bases. The V gene's germline CDR1 is SGHTA and CDR2 FQGTGA. The ends lost 2 bases at V and 3 bases at J; junction bases unmatched: 8. The CDR3 spans 18 residues. The CDR3 DNA reads TGTGCCAGCAGCTTACCCCAACTAGCGGGGGGGCCTACAGATACGCAGTATTTT. Its protein product is CASSLPQLAGGPTDTQYF.

This clone occurred a few times. Compared with germline, one end of the junction differs, possibly owing to a read error. In DNA, the CDR3 is TGTGCCAGCAGTTCGCTTACCCTACCATTC. Protein: CASSSLTLPF. The chain has TRBV28 and TRBJ2-7; D call uncertain. The CDR3 spans 10 residues. Germline loops: CDR1 MDHEN, CDR2 SYDVKM.

This clone was observed a single time. The J gene is TRBJ2-7, the V gene TRBV4-1; 12 bases map to TRBD2. CDR1 and CDR2 from the germline V gene are MGHRA and YSYEKL. The CDR3 length is 15 residues. The V segment lost 4 bases and the J segment 5 bases; nucleotides outside the gene matches: 6. The CDR3 bases are TGCGCCAGCAGCCTTCTAGCGGGAGGGCCCCACGAGCAGTACTTC. This translates into CASSLLAGGPHEQYF.

V usage is TRBV3-1 (or the pseudogene TRBV3-2) and J usage is TRBJ1-6; the D is unclear. V shed 3 bases and J shed 8 bases, with 11 bases lying between them. The length of the CDR3 is 14 residues. Germline-derived CDR1 and CDR2 are LGHDT and YNNKEL (reference sequence). DNA of the CDR3: TGTGCCAGCAGCCATCGACACTCGGATTCACCCCTCCACTTT. This gives the protein CASSHRHSDSPLHF.

Of note for this clone: The junction and the germline gene differ at one end; a read error may be behind it. The gene calls are TRBV5-1 and TRBJ2-1; TRBD2 matches 11 bases. The CDR3 runs to 17 residues. CDR1 and CDR2 (germline): SGHRS, YFSETQ. CDR3 in amino acids: CASTLANSGGAYNEQFF. CDR3 nucleotide sequence: TGCGCCAGCACCTTGGCCAATAGCGGGGGGGCCTACAATGAGCAGTTCTTC. The whole variable domain, filled in from reference TRBV5-1 and TRBJ2-1, reads KAGVTQTPRYLIKTRGQQVTLSCSPISGHRSVSWYQQTPGQGLQFLFEYFSETQRNKGNFPGRFSGRQFSNSRSEMNVSTLELGDSALYLCASTLANSGGAYNEQFFGPGTRLTVL.

The gene calls are TRBV7-9 and TRBJ2-7, with 7 bases matching TRBD1. The ends lost 3 bases at V and 2 bases at J; junction bases unmatched: 4. CDR1 is SEHNR, CDR2 FQNEAQ, per germline (reference sequence). This CDR3 is built from 14 residues. In DNA, the CDR3 is TGTGCCAGCAGCTTTCCAGGGGGAACCTACGAGCAGTACTTC. Translating gives CASSFPGGTYEQYF. The entire variable domain, with the rest obtained from reference TRBV7-9 and TRBJ2-7, is as follows: DTGVSQNPRHKITKRGQNVTFRCDPISEHNRLYWYRQTLGQGPEFLTYFQNEAQLEKSRLLSDRFSAERPKGSFSTLEIQRTEQGDSAMYLCASSFPGGTYEQYFGPGTRLTVT.

The chain links TRBV4-2 to TRBJ1-3; D is possibly TRBD1 (5 bases). The CDR3 is made up of 16 amino acids. V shed 3 bases and J shed 3 bases, with 15 bases lying between them. Looked up from germline, CDR1 is LGHNA and CDR2 is YNFKEQ. CDR3 nucleotides: TGTGCCAGCAGCCACATTCCGGCAGGGCTTGGAAACACCATATATTTT. Encoded protein: CASSHIPAGLGNTIYF.

The CDR3 spells CASSLRGGQGSHF. In DNA, the CDR3 is TGTGCCAGCAGTCTAAGAGGAGGACAGGGGTCGCATTTT. The chain carries TRBV6-5 and TRBJ1-5, with TRBD1 matching 9 bases. This CDR3 contains 13 residues. V lost 5 bases, J lost 15 bases, and 11 bases stayed unmatched. CDR1 MNHEY and CDR2 SVGAGI come from the germline V gene.

Comment on this clone: Within the sample, other DNA sequences also encode this same CDR3. The rearrangement joins TRBV28 to TRBJ1-5; TRBD1 aligns across 7 bases. The germline V gene has CDR1 MDHEN and CDR2 SYDVKM. The CDR3 has 15 residues. The V and J ends lost 4 bases and 1 base, in that order; junction bases with no gene match: 4. The CDR3 spells CASSSQGVSNQPQHF. CDR3 in DNA: TGTGCCAGCAGTTCGCAGGGGGTCAGCAATCAGCCCCAGCATTTT.

This chain links TRBV2 with TRBJ1-2; D gene ambiguous. The CDR3 is made up of 13 amino acids. Deletions cut 6 bases from V and 1 base from J, with 9 bases between. Germline V gene data show CDR1 as SNHLY and CDR2 as FYNNEI. CDR3 residues: CASRIGVNYGYTF. In DNA form, the CDR3 reads TGTGCCAGCAGGATAGGAGTTAACTATGGCTACACCTTC.

The genes are TRBV27 and TRBJ2-3; perhaps TRBD2 as D (5 bases). The CDR3 covers 15 residues. Trimming cost V 2 bases and J 3 bases, with 12 bases left between them. The germline V gene encodes CDR1 MNHEY and CDR2 SMNVEV (reference sequence). The DNA of the CDR3 is TGTGCCAGCAGTTTAAGTCTAGGAGGTACAGATACGCAGTATTTT. This codes for CASSLSLGGTDTQYF.

The rearrangement joins TRBV19 to TRBJ2-3, with 10 bases fitting TRBD2. V shed 6 bases and J 5 bases; nucleotides not matched to a gene: 8. The germline V gene encodes CDR1 LNHDA and CDR2 SQIVND (reference sequence). This CDR3 contains 15 residues. The DNA of the CDR3 is TGTGCCAGTAGGTCTAGCGGGAGCGGGGGAGATACGCAGTATTTT. Protein product: CASRSSGSGGDTQYF.

V is TRBV7-9 and J is TRBJ2-7; 9 positions agree with TRBD1. Looked up from germline, CDR1 is SEHNR and CDR2 is FQNEAQ (reference sequence). The CDR3 runs 13 residues. Germline trimming cut 5 bases from V and 3 bases from J; bases unmatched to any gene: 2. CDR3 sequence (DNA): TGTGCCAGCAGCAAGACAGGGGGCTACGAGCAGTACTTC. It codes for CASSKTGGYEQYF. Together with reference TRBV7-9 and TRBJ2-7, the CDR3 gives the full variable domain: DTGVSQNPRHKITKRGQNVTFRCDPISEHNRLYWYRQTLGQGPEFLTYFQNEAQLEKSRLLSDRFSAERPKGSFSTLEIQRTEQGDSAMYLCASSKTGGYEQYFGPGTRLTVT.

CDR3 DNA sequence: TGTGCCAGCAGTACCCGACAAGCCACCGGGGAGCTGTTTTTT. It encodes CASSTRQATGELFF. The chain has TRBV2 and TRBJ2-2; unclear D gene. The CDR3 is 14 residues long. The germline V gene encodes CDR1 SNHLY and CDR2 FYNNEI. The ends were cut back, 5 bases at V and 4 bases at J, with 11 bases in the middle.